Shown below are 15 T cell receptor beta chains from a single sample sequenced in a study of regulatory T cells in long-lasting Graves disease. Libraries of TCR beta came from iRepertoire HTBI primers plus Arm-PCR of CDR3 regions. Each CDR3 protein is one row after TCRdb ran MiXCR on the multiplex PCR reads. Among 450,000 to 500,000 distinct CDR3 sequences, about 17% were seen once, and the ten largest hold over 9%. Stated time point: newly diagnosed GD, antithyroid drugs for less than 3 months. PBMC RNA served as the TCR library source. These same records also appear under a second study, on T cells in Graves' hyperthyroidism and ophthalmopathy.

Sequences were derived from peripheral blood mononuclear cells (PBMCs), sampled at new diagnosis, from a patient treated with antithyroid drugs. The source is a man in his forties or fifties with Graves disease.

This clonotype appeared a few times. V and J are TRBV9 and TRBJ1-2; 9 bases match TRBD1. CDR1 is SGDLS and CDR2 is YYNGEE in the germline V gene. There are 15 residues in the CDR3. The V gene end was trimmed by 3 bases and the J gene end by 4 bases; junction bases not matched to a gene: 7. CDR3 nucleotide sequence: TGTGCCAGCAGCGCCACAGGGGGCAGTGCCTATGGCTACACCTTC. This encodes CASSATGGSAYGYTF.

At least ten counts were recorded for this clonotype. The CDR3 sequence is CASSYYSGANVLTF. The CDR3 coding sequence is TGTGCCAGCAGTTATTACTCTGGGGCCAACGTCCTGACTTTC. The chain uses TRBV6-5 and TRBJ2-6, with D hard to call. This CDR3 has 14 residues. Germline assignment: CDR1 MNHEY and CDR2 SVGAGI. V was pared by 3 bases and J by 0 bases, with 3 bases between.

This clonotype was seen a few times. At one of its ends the junction is not consistent with the germline gene, which may arise from a read error. The J gene is TRBJ2-1, the V gene TRBV19; 7 bases map to TRBD2. Germline CDR1 reads LNHDA; CDR2 reads SQIVND (reference sequence). The CDR3 loop spans 18 amino acids. In DNA, the CDR3 is TGTGCCAGTAGTCCACGAGGGCGGCTAGCGGAAAACGAGAATGAGCAGTTTTTC. Amino acids: CASSPRGRLAENENEQFF.

The V call is TRBV25-1, the J call TRBJ2-1; a weak D match, TRBD1 (6 bases). V was pared by 1 base and J by 10 bases, with 14 bases between. CDR3 length: 14 amino acids. Per germline, CDR1 MGHDK and CDR2 SYGVNS. The CDR3 protein is CASSELDSAYEQFF. The DNA for the CDR3 is TGTGCCAGCAGTGAATTGGACAGCGCTTACGAGCAGTTCTTC.

This clonotype appeared a few times. The CDR3 DNA reads TGTGCCAGCAGCATTAGCGGAGCCACAGATACGCAGTATTTT. Its translation: CASSISGATDTQYF. The chain has TRBV9 and TRBJ2-3; D may be TRBD2 (6 bases). V gave up 4 bases and J gave up 2 bases, with 11 bases separating them. There are 14 residues in the CDR3. Germline CDR1 is SGDLS and CDR2 is YYNGEE.

The V and J genes are TRBV19 and TRBJ1-1, with D unresolved. V was clipped by 6 bases and J by 5 bases, with 13 bases between them. The CDR3 loop spans 13 amino acids. The germline V gene encodes CDR1 LNHDA and CDR2 SQIVND (reference sequence). The CDR3 sequence: CASRRIGVTEAFF. The CDR3 DNA is TGTGCCAGTAGGCGGATAGGTGTGACTGAAGCTTTCTTT.

This clonotype was seen a handful of times. The rearrangement uses TRBV6-1 and TRBJ2-7; D not certain. The CDR3 loop spans 13 amino acids. Trimming left V 7 bases short and J 2 bases short, with 12 bases between. CDR1 and CDR2 from the germline V gene are MNHNS and SASEGT. The CDR3 coding sequence is TGTGCCAGCACCCGAGACGGAGCCTACGAGCAGTACTTC. This codes for CASTRDGAYEQYF.

This clonotype was counted a few times. The CDR3 loop is CSVEGKWEQFF. As DNA, the CDR3 is TGCAGCGTTGAGGGGAAGTGGGAGCAGTTCTTC. This chain links TRBV29-1 with TRBJ2-1, with D unclear. CDR1 is SQVTM, CDR2 ANQGSEA, per germline. The CDR3 has 11 amino acids. V was cut by 3 bases and J by 10 bases, with 10 bases left in between.

This clonotype was seen only a few times. The chain joins TRBV5-1 to TRBJ2-1; 10 bases match TRBD1. Germline CDR1 SGHRS, CDR2 YFSETQ. The ends lost 3 bases at V and 6 bases at J; junction bases unmatched: 9. The CDR3 sequence is 16 residues long. CDR3 DNA: TGCGCCAGCAGCTGGGGCAGGGGGACAGGGGCCAATGAGCAGTTCTTC. Protein sequence: CASSWGRGTGANEQFF.

The chain uses TRBV3-1 and TRBJ2-1, with 15 bases aligning to TRBD2. The CDR3 runs 16 residues. The germline V gene has CDR1 LGHDT and CDR2 YNNKEL (reference sequence). V lost 4 bases and J lost 10; bases outside the gene matches: 8. The CDR3 nucleotides are TGTGCCAGCAGCCCCTTTAGGACTAGCGGGAGGGCCGAGCAGTTCTTC. Its translation is CASSPFRTSGRAEQFF.

This clonotype was counted at least ten times. The rearrangement links TRBV7-9 to TRBJ2-5; TRBD1 matches at 7 bases. The CDR3 extends over 14 amino acids. V gave up 5 bases and J gave up 2 bases; unmatched junction bases: 5. Germline V gene data show CDR1 as SEHNR and CDR2 as FQNEAQ (reference sequence). CDR3 amino acids: CASSPDRVQETQYF. The CDR3 coding sequence is TGTGCCAGCAGCCCAGACAGGGTACAAGAGACCCAGTACTTC.

This chain uses TRBV10-3 with TRBJ2-7, with a weak D call TRBD1 (7 bases). Per germline, CDR1 ENHRY and CDR2 SYGVKD. This CDR3 is built from 13 residues. Trimming stripped 6 bases from V and 3 bases from J, with 12 bases between. Here the CDR3 DNA reads TGTGCCATCAGCCAGGGGGGAGTCTACGAGCAGTACTTC. The encoded protein is CAISQGGVYEQYF.

This chain uses TRBV29-1 with TRBJ2-7, with TRBD2 matching over 7 bases. CDR1 and CDR2 from the germline V gene are SQVTM and ANQGSEA. The CDR3 spans 18 residues. Trimming cost V 2 bases and J 0 bases; bases outside gene matches: 16. The CDR3 reads CSVETPAGEGGSSYEQYF. In DNA, the CDR3 is TGCAGCGTTGAAACCCCCGCCGGGGAGGGCGGGAGCTCCTACGAGCAGTACTTC.

This clonotype was counted only a few times. The chain couples TRBV5-1 to TRBJ2-2; TRBD2 matches at 13 bases. Germline CDR1 is SGHRS and CDR2 is YFSETQ. The CDR3 covers 16 residues. After removal of 3 bases from V and 4 bases from J, the junction contained 3 bases not matched to a gene. CDR3 region: CASSSGLAGVTGELFF. CDR3 bases: TGCGCCAGCAGCTCCGGACTAGCGGGAGTCACCGGGGAGCTGTTTTTT. The full variable domain, rest sourced from reference TRBV5-1 and TRBJ2-2, is KAGVTQTPRYLIKTRGQQVTLSCSPISGHRSVSWYQQTPGQGLQFLFEYFSETQRNKGNFPGRFSGRQFSNSRSEMNVSTLELGDSALYLCASSSGLAGVTGELFFGEGSRLTVL.

This clonotype was counted only a few times. The J gene is TRBJ2-2, the V gene TRBV5-5; D remains unclear. Trimming stripped 3 bases from V and 5 bases from J, with 14 bases between. Germline-derived CDR1 and CDR2 are SGHKS and YYEKEE (reference sequence). The CDR3 runs to 15 residues. CDR3 bases: TGTGCCAGCAGCTACGGCTTTTCGCGGACCGGGGAGCTGTTTTTT. It codes for CASSYGFSRTGELFF.